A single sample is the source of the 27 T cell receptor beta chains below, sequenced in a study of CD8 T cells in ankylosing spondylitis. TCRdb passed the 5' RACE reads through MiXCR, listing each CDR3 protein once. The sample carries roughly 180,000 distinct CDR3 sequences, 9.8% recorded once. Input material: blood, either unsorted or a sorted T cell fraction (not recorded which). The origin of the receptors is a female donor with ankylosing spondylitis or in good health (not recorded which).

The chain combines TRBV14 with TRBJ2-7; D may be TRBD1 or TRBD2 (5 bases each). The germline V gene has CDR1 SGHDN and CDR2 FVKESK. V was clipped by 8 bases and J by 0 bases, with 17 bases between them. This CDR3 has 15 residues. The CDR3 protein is CASSETGRSSYEQYF. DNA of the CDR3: TGTGCCAGCTCCGAAACGGGACGTTCCTCCTACGAGCAGTACTTC.

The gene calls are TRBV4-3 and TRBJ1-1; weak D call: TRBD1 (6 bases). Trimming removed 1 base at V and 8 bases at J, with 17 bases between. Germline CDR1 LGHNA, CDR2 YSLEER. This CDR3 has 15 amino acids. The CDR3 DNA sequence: TGCGCCAGCAGCCAAGGGGGTGGGCTAGGACAGGAAGCTTTCTTT. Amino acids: CASSQGGGLGQEAFF.

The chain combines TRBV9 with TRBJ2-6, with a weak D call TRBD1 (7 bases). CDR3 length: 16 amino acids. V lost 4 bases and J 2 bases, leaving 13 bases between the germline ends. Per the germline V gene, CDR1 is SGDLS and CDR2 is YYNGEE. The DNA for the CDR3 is TGTGCCAGCAGCCCTGGAGGGGGCACTGGGGCCAACGTCCTGACTTTC. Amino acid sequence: CASSPGGGTGANVLTF.

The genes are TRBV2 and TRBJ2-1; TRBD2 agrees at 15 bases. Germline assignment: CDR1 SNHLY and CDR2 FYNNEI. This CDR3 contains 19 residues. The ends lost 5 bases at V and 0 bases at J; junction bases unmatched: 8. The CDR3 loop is CASSSGLAGGPSSYNEQFF. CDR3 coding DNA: TGTGCCAGCAGTTCAGGACTAGCGGGAGGGCCGAGCTCCTACAATGAGCAGTTCTTC.

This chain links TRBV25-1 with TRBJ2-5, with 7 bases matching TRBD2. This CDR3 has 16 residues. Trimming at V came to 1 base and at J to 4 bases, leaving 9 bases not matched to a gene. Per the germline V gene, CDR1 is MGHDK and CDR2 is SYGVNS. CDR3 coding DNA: TGTGCCAGCAGTGAATGGGGGGACGGGGGGAGAGAGACCCAGTACTTC. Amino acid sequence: CASSEWGDGGRETQYF.

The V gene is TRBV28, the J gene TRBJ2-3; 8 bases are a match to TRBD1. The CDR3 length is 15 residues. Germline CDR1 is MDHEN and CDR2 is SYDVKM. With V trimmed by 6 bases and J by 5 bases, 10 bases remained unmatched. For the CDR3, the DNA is TGTGCCAGCAGATCGGACAGGGTATTGGTAGATACGCAGTATTTT. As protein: CASRSDRVLVDTQYF.

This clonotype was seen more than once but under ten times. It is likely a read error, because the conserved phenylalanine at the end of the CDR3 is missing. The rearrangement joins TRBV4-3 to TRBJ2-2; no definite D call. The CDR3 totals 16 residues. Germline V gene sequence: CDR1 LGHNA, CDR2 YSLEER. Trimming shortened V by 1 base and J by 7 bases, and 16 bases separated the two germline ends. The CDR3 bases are TGCGCCAGCAGCCAAGTTAGGCCAGCTTGGAACGGGGAGCTGTTTTCT. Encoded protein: CASSQVRPAWNGELFS.

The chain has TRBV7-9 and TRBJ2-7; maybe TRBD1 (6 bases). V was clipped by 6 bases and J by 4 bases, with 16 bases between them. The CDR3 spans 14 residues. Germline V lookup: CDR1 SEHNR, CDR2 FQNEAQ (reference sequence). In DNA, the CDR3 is TGTGCCAGCAGAAAGACAGGAATGGAGTACGAGCAGTACTTC. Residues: CASRKTGMEYEQYF.

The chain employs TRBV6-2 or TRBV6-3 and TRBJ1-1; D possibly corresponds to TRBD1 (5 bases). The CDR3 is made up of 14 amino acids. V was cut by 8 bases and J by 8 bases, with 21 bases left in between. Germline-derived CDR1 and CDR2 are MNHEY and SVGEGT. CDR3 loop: CASAPAGRRVEAFF. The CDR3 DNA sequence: TGTGCCAGCGCTCCCGCCGGACGCAGGGTCGAAGCTTTCTTT.

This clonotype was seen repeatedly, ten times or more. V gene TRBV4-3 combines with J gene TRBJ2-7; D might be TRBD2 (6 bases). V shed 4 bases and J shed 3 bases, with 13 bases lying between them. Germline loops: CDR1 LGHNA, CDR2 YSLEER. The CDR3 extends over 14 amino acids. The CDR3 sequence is CASSPASGGYEQYF. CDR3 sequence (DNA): TGCGCCAGCAGCCCGGCGTCCGGGGGCTACGAGCAGTACTTC.

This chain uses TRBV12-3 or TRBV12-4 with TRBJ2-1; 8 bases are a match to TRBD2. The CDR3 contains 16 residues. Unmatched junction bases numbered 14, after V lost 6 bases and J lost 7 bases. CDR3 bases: TGTGCCAGCAGCCTAGGAGGGAGCGGGAGTCTAAATGAGCAGTTCTTC. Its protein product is CASSLGGSGSLNEQFF.

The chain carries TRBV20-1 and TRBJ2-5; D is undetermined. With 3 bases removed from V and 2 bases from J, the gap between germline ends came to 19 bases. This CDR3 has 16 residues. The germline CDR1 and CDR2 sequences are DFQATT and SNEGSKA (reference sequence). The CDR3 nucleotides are TGCAGTGCTAGGCCGACGACGTTCAATTTACAAGAGACCCAGTACTTC. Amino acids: CSARPTTFNLQETQYF.

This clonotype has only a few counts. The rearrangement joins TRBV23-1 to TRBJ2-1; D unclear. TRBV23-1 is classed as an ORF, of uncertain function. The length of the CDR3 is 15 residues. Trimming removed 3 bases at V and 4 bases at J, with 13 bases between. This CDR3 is CASSQALGAYNEQFF. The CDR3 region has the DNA TGCGCCAGCAGTCAGGCCCTCGGAGCGTACAATGAGCAGTTCTTC.

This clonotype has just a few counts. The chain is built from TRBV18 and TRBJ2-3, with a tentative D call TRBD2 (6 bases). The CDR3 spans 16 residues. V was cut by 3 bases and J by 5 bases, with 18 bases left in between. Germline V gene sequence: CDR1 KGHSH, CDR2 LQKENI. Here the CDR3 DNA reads TGTGCCAGCTCACCCACCGGGTCGGGAGAGGAAGATACGCAGTATTTT. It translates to CASSPTGSGEEDTQYF.

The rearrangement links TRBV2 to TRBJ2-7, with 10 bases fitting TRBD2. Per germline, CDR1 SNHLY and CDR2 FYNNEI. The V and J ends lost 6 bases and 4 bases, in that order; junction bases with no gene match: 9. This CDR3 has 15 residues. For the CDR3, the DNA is TGTGCCAGCAGAGGCAGAGGACTAGCGGATTACGAGCAGTACTTC. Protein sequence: CASRGRGLADYEQYF.

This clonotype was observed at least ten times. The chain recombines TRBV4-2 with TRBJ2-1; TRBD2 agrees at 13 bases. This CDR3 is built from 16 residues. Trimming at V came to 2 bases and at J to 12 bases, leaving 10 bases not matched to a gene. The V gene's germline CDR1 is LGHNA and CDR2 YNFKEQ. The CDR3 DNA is TGTGCCAGCAGCCAACGCGATTGGACTAGCGGGAGTAGGCAGTTCTTC. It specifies CASSQRDWTSGSRQFF.

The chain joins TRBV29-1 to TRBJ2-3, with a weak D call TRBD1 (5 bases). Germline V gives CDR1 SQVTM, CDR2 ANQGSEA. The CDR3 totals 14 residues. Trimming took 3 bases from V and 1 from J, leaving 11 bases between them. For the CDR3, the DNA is TGCAGCGTTGACTTAGGGGTACGCACAGATACGCAGTATTTT. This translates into CSVDLGVRTDTQYF.

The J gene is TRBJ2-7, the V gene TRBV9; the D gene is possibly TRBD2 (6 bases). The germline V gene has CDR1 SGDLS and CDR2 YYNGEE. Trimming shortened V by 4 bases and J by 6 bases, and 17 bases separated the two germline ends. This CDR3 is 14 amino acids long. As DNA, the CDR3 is TGTGCCAGCAGCCTAGGAGGAGGGAACGGCGAGCAGTACTTC. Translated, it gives CASSLGGGNGEQYF.

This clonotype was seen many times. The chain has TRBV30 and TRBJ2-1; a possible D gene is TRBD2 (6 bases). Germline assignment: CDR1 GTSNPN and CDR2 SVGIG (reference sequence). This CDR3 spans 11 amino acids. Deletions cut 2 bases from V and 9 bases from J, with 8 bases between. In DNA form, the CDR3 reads TGTGCCTGGAGTACCGGGGGTGAGCAGTTCTTC. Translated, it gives CAWSTGGEQFF.

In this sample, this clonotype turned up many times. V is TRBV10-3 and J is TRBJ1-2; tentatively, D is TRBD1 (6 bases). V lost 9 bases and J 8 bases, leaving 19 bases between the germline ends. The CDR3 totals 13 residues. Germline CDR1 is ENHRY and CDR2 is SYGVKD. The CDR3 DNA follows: TGTGCCATACACCGGGACACCGACGGGGGCTACACCTTC. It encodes CAIHRDTDGGYTF.

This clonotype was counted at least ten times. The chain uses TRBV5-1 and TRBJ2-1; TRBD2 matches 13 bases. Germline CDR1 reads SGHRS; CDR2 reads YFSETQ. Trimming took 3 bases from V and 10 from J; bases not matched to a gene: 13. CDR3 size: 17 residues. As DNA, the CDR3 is TGCGCCAGCAGCTACGGACTAGCGGGAGTCTCCAAAAAAGAGCAGTTCTTC. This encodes CASSYGLAGVSKKEQFF.

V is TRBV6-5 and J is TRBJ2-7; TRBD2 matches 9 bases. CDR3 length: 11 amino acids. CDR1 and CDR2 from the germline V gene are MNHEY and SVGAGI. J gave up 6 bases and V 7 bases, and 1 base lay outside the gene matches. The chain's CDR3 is CASISGSEQYF. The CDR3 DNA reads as TGTGCCAGCATTAGCGGGAGCGAGCAGTACTTC.

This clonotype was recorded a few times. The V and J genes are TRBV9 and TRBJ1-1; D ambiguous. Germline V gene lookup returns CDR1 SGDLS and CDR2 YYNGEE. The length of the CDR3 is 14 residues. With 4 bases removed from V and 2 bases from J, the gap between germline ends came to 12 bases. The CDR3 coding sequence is TGTGCCAGCAGCCCCACCCCAGGAAACACTGAAGCTTTCTTT. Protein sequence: CASSPTPGNTEAFF.

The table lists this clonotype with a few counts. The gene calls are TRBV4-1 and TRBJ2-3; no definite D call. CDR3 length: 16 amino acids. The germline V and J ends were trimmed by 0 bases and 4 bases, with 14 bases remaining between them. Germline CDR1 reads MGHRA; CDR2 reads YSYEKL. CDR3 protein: CASSQEVTRPPDTQYF. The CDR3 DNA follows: TGCGCCAGCAGCCAAGAGGTCACAAGGCCCCCAGATACGCAGTATTTT.

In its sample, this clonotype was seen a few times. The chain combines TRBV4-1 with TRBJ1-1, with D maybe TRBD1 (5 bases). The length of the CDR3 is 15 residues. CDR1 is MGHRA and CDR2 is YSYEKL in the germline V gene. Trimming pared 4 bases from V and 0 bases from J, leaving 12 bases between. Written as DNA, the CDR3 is TGCGCCAGCAGCCCAGGGACTACAATGAACACTGAAGCTTTCTTT. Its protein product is CASSPGTTMNTEAFF.

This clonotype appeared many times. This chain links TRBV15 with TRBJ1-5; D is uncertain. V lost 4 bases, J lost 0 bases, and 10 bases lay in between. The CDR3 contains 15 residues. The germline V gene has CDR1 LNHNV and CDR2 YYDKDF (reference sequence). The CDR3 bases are TGTGCCACCAGCATCTGGACCGGTAGCAATCAGCCCCAGCATTTT. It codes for CATSIWTGSNQPQHF.

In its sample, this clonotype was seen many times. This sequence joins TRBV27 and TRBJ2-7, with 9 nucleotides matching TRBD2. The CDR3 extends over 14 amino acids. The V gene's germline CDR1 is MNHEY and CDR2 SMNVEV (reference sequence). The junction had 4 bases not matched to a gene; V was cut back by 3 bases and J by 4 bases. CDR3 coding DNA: TGTGCCAGCAGTTTCGGCGGGAGGGCTTACGAGCAGTACTTC. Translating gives CASSFGGRAYEQYF.